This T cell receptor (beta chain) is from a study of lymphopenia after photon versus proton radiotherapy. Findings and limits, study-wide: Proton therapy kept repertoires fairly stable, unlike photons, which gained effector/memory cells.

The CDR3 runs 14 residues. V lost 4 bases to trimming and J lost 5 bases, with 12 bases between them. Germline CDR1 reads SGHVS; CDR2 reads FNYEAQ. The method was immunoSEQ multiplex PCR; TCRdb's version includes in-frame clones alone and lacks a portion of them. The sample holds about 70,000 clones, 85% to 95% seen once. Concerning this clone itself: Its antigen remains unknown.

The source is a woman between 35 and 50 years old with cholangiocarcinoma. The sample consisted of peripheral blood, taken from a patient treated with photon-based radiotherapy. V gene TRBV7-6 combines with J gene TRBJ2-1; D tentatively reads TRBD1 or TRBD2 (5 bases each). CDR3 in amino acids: CASSYTREHNEQFF. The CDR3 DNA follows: TGTGCCAGCAGCTACACCAGGGAGCACAATGAGCAGTTCTTC.